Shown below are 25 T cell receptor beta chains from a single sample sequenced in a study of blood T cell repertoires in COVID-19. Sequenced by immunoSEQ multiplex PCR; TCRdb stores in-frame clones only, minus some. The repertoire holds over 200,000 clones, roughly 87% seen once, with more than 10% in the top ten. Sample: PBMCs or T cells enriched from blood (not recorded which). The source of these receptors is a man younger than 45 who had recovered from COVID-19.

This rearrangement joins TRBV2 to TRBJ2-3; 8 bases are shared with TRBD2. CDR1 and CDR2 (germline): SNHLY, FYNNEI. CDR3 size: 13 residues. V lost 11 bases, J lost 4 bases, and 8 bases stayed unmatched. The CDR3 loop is CAGERERADTQYF. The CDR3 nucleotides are TGTGCCGGGGAGCGGGAGCGGGCAGATACGCAGTATTTT.

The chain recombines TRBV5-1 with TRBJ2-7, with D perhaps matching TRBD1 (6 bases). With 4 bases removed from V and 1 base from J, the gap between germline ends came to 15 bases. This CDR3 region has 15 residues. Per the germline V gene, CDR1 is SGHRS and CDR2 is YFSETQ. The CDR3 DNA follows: TGCGCCAGCAGCGTAACTGGACAGAATTCCTACGAGCAGTACTTC. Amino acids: CASSVTGQNSYEQYF.

Written as DNA, the CDR3 is TGTGCCAGCAGCTTAGGGGACAGATACGAGCAGTACTTC. Translated, it gives CASSLGDRYEQYF. This chain joins TRBV7-9 and TRBJ2-7; 7 bases align to TRBD1. V lost 1 base, J lost 4 bases, and 1 base stayed unmatched. The CDR3 has 13 residues. CDR1 is SEHNR and CDR2 is FQNEAQ in the germline V gene (reference sequence).

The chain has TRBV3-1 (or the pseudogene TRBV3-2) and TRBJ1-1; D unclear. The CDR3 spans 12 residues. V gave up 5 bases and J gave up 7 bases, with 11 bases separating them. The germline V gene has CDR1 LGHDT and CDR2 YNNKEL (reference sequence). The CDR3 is CASSWAEGEAFF. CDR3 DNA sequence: TGTGCCAGCAGCTGGGCGGAGGGTGAAGCTTTCTTT.

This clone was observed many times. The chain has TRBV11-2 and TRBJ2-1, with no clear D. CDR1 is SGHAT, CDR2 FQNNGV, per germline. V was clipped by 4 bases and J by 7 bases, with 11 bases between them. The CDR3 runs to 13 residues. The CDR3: CASSSDRRNEQFF. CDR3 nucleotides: TGTGCCAGCAGCTCCGATAGGCGGAATGAGCAGTTCTTC. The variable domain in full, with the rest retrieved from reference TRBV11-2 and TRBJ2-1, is EAGVAQSPRYKIIEKRQSVAFWCNPISGHATLYWYQQILGQGPKLLIQFQNNGVVDDSQLPKDRFSAERLKGVDSTLKIQPAKLEDSAVYLCASSSDRRNEQFFGPGTRLTVL.

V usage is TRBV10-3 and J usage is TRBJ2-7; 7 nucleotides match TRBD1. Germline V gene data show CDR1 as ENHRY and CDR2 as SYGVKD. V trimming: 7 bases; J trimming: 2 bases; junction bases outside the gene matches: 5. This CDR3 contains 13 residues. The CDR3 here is CAIKGQGAYEQYF. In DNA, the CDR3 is TGTGCCATCAAGGGGCAGGGGGCCTACGAGCAGTACTTC.

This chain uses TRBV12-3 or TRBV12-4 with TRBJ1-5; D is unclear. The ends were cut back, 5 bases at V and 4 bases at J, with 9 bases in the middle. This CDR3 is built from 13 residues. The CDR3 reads CASSEQNNQPQHF. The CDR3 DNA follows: TGTGCCAGCAGTGAACAGAATAATCAGCCCCAGCATTTT.

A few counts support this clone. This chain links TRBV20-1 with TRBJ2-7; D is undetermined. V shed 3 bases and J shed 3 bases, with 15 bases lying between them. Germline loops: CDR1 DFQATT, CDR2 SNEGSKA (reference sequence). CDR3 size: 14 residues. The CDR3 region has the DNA TGCAGTGCTAGTCCCGGGTCCTCATTCTACGAGCAGTACTTC. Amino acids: CSASPGSSFYEQYF.

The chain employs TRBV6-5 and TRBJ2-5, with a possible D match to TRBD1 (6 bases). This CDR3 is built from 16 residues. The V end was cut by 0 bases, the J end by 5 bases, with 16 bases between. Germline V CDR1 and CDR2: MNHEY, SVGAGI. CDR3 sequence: CASSYSLRGFGETQYF. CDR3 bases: TGTGCCAGCAGTTACTCCCTCAGGGGTTTCGGGGAGACCCAGTACTTC.

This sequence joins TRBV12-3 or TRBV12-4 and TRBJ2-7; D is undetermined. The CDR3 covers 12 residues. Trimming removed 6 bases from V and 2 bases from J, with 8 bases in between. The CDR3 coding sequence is TGTGCCAGCAGCTTTGGAGCCTACGAGCAGTACTTC. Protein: CASSFGAYEQYF.

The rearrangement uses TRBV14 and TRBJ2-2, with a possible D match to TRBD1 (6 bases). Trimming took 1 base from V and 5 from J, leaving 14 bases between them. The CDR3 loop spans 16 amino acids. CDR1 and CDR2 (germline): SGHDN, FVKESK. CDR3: CASSQATTRGTGELFF. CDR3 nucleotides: TGTGCCAGCAGCCAAGCCACCACCAGGGGAACCGGGGAGCTGTTTTTT.

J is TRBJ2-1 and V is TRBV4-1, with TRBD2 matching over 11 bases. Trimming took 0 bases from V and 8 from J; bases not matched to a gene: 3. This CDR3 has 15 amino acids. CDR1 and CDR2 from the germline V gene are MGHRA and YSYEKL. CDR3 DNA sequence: TGCGCCAGCAGCCAAGAACTAGCGGGAGAGGATGAGCAGTTCTTC. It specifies CASSQELAGEDEQFF.

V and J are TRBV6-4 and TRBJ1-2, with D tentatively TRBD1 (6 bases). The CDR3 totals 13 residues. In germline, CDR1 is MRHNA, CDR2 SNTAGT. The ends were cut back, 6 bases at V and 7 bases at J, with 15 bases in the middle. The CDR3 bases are TGTGCCAGCAGCGAAACAGGGTTCGCTGGCTACACCTTC. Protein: CASSETGFAGYTF.

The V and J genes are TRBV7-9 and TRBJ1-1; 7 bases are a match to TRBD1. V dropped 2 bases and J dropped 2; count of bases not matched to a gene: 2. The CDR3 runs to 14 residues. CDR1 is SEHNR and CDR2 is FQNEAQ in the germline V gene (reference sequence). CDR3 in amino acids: CASSLTGANTEAFF. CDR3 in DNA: TGTGCCAGCAGCTTAACAGGGGCTAACACTGAAGCTTTCTTT.

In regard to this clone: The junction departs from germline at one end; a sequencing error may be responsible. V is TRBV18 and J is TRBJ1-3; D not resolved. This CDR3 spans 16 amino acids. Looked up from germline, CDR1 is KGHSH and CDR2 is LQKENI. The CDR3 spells CASSPPRVYAGNTIYF. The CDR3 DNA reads TGTGCCAGCTCTCCACCGAGGGTTTACGCTGGAAACACCATATATTTT.

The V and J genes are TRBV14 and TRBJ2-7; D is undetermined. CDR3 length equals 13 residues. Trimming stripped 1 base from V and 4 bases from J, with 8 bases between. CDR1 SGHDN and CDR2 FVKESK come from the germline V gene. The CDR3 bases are TGTGCCAGCAGCCAAGCTGCAGATTACGAGCAGTACTTC. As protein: CASSQAADYEQYF.

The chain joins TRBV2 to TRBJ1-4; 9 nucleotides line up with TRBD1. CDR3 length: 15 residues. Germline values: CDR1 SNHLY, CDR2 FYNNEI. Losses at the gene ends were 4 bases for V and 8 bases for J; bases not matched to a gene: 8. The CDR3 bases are TGTGCCAGCAGTGGACAGGGGGGTTTTGGGGAAAAACTGTTTTTT. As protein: CASSGQGGFGEKLFF.

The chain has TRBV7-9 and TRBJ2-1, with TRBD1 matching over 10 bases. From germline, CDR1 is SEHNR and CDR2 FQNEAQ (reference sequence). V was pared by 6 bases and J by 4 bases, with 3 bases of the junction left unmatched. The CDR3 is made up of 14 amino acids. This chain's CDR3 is CASRPGQGYNEQFF. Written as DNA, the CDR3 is TGTGCCAGCAGGCCGGGACAGGGGTACAATGAGCAGTTCTTC.

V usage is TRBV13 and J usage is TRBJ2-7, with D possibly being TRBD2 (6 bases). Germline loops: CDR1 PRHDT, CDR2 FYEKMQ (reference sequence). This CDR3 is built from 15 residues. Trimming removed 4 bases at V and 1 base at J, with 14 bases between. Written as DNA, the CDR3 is TGTGCCAGCAGCTCCGACGGGACTTTGTCCTACGAGCAGTACTTC. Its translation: CASSSDGTLSYEQYF.

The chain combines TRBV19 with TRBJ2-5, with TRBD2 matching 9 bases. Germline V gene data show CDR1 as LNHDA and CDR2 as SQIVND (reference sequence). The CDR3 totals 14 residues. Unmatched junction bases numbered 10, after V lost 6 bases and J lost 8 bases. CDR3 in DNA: TGTGCCAGTAGGGACCTAGCGGGGACCGGAACCCAGTACTTC. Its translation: CASRDLAGTGTQYF.

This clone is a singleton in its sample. In DNA, the CDR3 is TGTGCCAGCAGCCAAGATCTGGGGACAGGGGGCCACTACACAGATACGCAGTATTTT. This sequence encodes CASSQDLGTGGHYTDTQYF. This chain links TRBV4-2 with TRBJ2-3; 12 bases align to TRBD1. The CDR3 extends over 19 amino acids. The V and J ends lost 0 bases and 2 bases, in that order; junction bases with no gene match: 9. CDR1 is LGHNA and CDR2 is YNFKEQ in the germline V gene.

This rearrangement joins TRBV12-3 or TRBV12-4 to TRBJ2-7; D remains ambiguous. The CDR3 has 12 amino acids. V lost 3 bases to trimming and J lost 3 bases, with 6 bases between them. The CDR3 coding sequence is TGTGCCAGCAGTTTCGGTCACTACGAGCAGTACTTC. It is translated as CASSFGHYEQYF.

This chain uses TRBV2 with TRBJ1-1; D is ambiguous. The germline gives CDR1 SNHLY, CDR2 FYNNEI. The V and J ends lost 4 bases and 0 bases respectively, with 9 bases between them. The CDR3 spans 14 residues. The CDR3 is CASSGRGMNTEAFF. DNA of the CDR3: TGTGCCAGCAGTGGGCGGGGTATGAACACTGAAGCTTTCTTT.

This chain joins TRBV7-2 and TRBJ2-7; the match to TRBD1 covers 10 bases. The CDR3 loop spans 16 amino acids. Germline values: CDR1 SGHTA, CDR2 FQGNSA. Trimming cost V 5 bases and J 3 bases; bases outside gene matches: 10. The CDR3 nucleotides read TGTGCCAGCAGCCCTTATCCGGGACAGGGGATCTACGAGCAGTACTTC. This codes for CASSPYPGQGIYEQYF. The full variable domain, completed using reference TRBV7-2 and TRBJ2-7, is GAGVSQSPSNKVTEKGKDVELRCDPISGHTALYWYRQSLGQGLEFLIYFQGNSAPDKSGLPSDRFSAERTGGSVSTLTIQRTQQEDSAVYLCASSPYPGQGIYEQYFGPGTRLTVT.

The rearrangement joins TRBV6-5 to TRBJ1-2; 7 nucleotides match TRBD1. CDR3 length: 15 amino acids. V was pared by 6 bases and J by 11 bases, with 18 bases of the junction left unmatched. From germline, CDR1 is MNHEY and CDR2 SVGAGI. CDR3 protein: CASSRMKTGQAWYTF. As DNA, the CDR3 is TGTGCCAGCAGCCGGATGAAAACCGGACAGGCCTGGTACACCTTC.